This T cell receptor beta chain was captured by sequencing in a study of vaccination and CD4 T cells after COVID-19. Germline assignment: CDR1 ENHRY and CDR2 SYGVKD. V lost 4 bases, J lost 0 bases, and 13 bases lay in between. This CDR3 contains 16 residues. A word on this clonotype: Its specificity is not known.

Noted treatment: approximately 10-day PBMC culture with coronavirus spike peptide pools or control peptides (ViraFEST assay). Before TCRs were sequenced, ViraFEST expanded antigen-specific T cells with peptide pools. Per well, a few million PBMCs were cultured in the presence of approximately 10 IU/ml IL-2 and 9 to 10 ug/ml peptide pools. The Oncomine TCR Beta short-read assay was applied to DNA of cultured CD4+ T cells. TCRdb called the PCR reads again in MiXCR, with one record for every CDR3 protein. The profile shows over 15,000 distinct CDR3 sequences, 60% to 85% of them singletons. This chain uses TRBV10-3 with TRBJ1-3, with D perhaps matching TRBD1 (5 bases). The sample consisted of CD4+ T cells from blood, cultured in vitro, taken after SARS-CoV-2 vaccination. The sequence came from a human donor who received a COVID-19 vaccine. This CDR3 reads CAISGTRTSSGNTIYF. In DNA form, the CDR3 reads TGTGCCATCAGTGGGACAAGAACGAGCTCTGGAAACACCATATATTTT.